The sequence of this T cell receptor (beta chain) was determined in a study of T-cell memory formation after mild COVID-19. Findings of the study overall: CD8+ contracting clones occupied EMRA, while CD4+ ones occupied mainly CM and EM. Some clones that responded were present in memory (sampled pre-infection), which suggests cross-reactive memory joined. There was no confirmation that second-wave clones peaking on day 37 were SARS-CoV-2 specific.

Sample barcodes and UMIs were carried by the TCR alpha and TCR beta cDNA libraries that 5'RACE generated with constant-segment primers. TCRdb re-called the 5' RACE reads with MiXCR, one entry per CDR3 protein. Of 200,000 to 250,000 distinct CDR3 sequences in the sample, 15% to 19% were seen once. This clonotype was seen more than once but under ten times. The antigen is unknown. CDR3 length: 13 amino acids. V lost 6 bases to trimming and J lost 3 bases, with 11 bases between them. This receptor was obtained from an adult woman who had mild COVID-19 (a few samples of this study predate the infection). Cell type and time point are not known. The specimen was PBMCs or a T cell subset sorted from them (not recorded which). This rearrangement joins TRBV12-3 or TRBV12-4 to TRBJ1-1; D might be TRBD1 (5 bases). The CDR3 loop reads CASRLRADTEAFF. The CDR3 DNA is TGTGCCAGCAGACTCAGGGCGGACACTGAAGCTTTCTTT.